The clone carrying this T cell receptor (beta chain) has a single count. TCRdb independently ran MiXCR on the 5' RACE reads; one entry per CDR3 protein. The sample consists of 35,000 to 50,000 distinct CDR3 sequences, less than 35% of them appearing once. CDR1 is WSHSY, CDR2 SAAADI, per germline. V gave up 0 bases and J gave up 5 bases, with 11 bases separating them. This CDR3 region has 14 residues. Memory CD4+ cells were defined as CD4+CD45RO+CD25-. This rearrangement joins TRBV10-2 to TRBJ2-7, with D tentatively TRBD2 (6 bases). The TCR sequence derives from a female donor with breast cancer. Sequencing used memory CD4+ T cells sorted from a lymph node. Noted subset: memory CD4+ T cells, CD4+CD45RO+CD25-. CDR3: CASSESGGSNEQYF. In DNA, the CDR3 is TGCGCCAGCAGTGAGTCGGGGGGTAGCAACGAGCAGTACTTC.